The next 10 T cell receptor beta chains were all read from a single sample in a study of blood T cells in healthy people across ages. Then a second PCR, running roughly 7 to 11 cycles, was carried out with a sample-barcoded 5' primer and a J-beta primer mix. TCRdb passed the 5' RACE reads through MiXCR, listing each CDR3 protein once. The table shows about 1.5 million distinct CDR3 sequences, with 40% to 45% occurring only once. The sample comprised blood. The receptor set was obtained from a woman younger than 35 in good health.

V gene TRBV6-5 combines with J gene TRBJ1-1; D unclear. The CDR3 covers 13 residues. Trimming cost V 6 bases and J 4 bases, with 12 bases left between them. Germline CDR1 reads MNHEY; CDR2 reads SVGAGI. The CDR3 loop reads CASRAGSLTEAFF. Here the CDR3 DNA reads TGTGCCAGCAGGGCAGGCTCCCTCACTGAAGCTTTCTTT.

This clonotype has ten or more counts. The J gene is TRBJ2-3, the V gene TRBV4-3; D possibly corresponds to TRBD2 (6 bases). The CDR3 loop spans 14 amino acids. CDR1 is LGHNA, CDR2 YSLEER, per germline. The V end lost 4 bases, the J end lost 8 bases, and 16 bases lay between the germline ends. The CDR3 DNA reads TGCGCCAGCAGCCTTCGGGCGGGGCACTCTACGCAGTATTTT. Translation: CASSLRAGHSTQYF.

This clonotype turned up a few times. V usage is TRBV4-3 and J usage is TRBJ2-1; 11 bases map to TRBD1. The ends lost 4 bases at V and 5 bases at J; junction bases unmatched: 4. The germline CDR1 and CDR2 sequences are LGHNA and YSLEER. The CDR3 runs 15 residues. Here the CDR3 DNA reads TGCGCCAGCAGCCCCCGGACAGGGGGCCACAATGAGCAGTTCTTC. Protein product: CASSPRTGGHNEQFF.

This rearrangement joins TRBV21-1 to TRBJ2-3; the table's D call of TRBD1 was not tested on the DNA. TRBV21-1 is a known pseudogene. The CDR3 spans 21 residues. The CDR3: CASSKERDRGVSRYCTDTQYF. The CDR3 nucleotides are TGTGCCAGCAGCAAAGAAAGGGACAGGGGAGTTAGCCGCTACTGCACAGATACGCAGTATTTT.

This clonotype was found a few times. The CDR3 protein is CASSPGLAGALYEQYF. CDR3 nucleotides: TGTGCCAGCAGCCCAGGACTAGCGGGGGCCCTATACGAGCAGTACTTC. The chain combines TRBV9 with TRBJ2-7; 13 nucleotides align to TRBD2. The V gene end was trimmed by 4 bases and the J gene end by 4 bases; junction bases not matched to a gene: 8. The CDR3 sequence is 16 residues long. Germline V CDR1 and CDR2: SGDLS, YYNGEE.

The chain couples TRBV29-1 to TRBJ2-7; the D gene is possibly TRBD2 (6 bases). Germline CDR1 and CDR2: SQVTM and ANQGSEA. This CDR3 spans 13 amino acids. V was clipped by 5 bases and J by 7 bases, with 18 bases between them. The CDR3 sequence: CSVRESSYNEQYF. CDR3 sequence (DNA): TGCAGCGTTCGGGAGAGCTCCTACAATGAGCAGTACTTC.

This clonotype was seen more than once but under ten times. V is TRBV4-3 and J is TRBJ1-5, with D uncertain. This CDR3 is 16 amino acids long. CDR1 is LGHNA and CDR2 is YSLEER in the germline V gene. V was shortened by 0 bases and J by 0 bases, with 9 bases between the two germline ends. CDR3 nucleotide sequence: TGCGCCAGCAGCCAAGATTTGAGTTATAGCAATCAGCCCCAGCATTTT. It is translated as CASSQDLSYSNQPQHF.

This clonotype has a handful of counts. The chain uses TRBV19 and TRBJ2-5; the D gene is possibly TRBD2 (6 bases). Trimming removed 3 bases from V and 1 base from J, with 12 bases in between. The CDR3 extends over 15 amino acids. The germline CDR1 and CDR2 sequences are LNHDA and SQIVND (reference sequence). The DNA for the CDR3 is TGTGCCAGTAGTATCGGGGGATCGGGCCAAGAGACCCAGTACTTC. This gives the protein CASSIGGSGQETQYF.

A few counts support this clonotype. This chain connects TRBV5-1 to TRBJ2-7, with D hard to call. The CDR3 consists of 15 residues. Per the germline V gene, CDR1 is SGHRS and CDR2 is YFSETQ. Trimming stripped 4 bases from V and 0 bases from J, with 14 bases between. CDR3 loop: CASSRARTGSYEQYF. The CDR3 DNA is TGCGCCAGCAGCCGGGCCCGGACGGGCTCCTACGAGCAGTACTTC.

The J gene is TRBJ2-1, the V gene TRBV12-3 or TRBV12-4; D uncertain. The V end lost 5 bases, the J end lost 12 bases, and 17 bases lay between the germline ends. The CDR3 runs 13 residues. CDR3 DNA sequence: TGTGCCAGCAGTCCCATGACCTTCGTAGGGCAGTTCTTC. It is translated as CASSPMTFVGQFF.